This entry describes one T cell receptor beta chain. Its antigen target is currently unknown. No base-level quality is on record; no much larger clone is a single base apart. Explained via the paper, the time point label denotes: before anti-PD-1 therapy. For bulk TCRbeta sequencing, genomic DNA was extracted from tumor biopsies or peripheral blood, and input amounts ranged from roughly 550 ng to 6,004 ng. All patients had histologically proven advanced or metastatic basal or squamous cell carcinoma and were poor candidates for surgical resection. The basal cell carcinoma cohort comprised fewer than twelve patients, of whom seven to nine had bulk tumor TCR sequencing. The immunoSEQ platform was used for deep TCRbeta sequencing. The published analysis was carried out like this. For further analysis, only productive rearrangements were exported from the immunoSEQ Analyzer. Bulk TCRbeta clonotypes were assigned T cell phenotypes by matching to single-cell RNA+TCR-seq clones sharing the same TCRbeta sequence. Clone enrichment in tumor was calculated as tumor frequency divided by PBMC frequency from bulk TCR sequencing. GLIPH was used to group TCRs into specificity groups, clusters of distinct TCRs likely recognizing common antigens via shared CDR3 motifs. This immuneACCESS table, as held by TCRdb, lists in-frame sequences with V and J called but not all clones. Of the missing ones, under half trace to an unresolved V gene in checked studies; the others have no known cause. The V and J calls and clone size come from that table; D and trimming were worked out from the DNA. Recorded for this sample are some 60,000 clones; roughly 77% of them occurred a single time. The top ten clonotypes cover roughly 13% of the sample.

This record belongs to a study of T cells in tumors after PD-1 blockade (dated 2019 in TCRdb). For the study in its entirety: Patients were excluded if they had prior checkpoint blockade, use of systemic immunosuppressants, or recent radiotherapy or other anti-cancer therapy within 4 weeks. Patients received pembrolizumab 200 mg every 3 weeks or cemiplimab 350 mg every 2 weeks. Some patients also continued taking vismodegib 150 mg daily during anti-PD-1 treatment. On average, peripheral blood samples had some 100,000 TCR templates (range roughly 21,000-290,000) and some 35,000 unique clonotypes. Paired single-cell RNA and TCR sequencing was done in the study on site-matched tumors from patients with BCC or SCC, both before and after anti-PD-1 therapy. Bulk TCR sequencing was performed on 9 to 11 peripheral blood samples from about five patients to compare blood and tumor clonotypes. RECIST version 1.1 was used to assess clinical response. Overall study outcomes, separate from this receptor: Where the novel T cell clones came from was not determined, and possible sources could include lymphoid organs or rare unexpanded clones inside the tumor or in the tumor periphery. Around 42% of TCR clonotypes from the tumor were detected in blood, and certain novel exhausted tumor clones were present in blood collected before treatment, which suggests recruitment from the periphery.

In the germline V gene, CDR1 corresponds to SGHDN and CDR2 to FVKESK. Trimming costs V 0 bases and J 7 bases, and their ends lie 10 bases apart. Its CDR3 holds 15 amino acids, cysteine through phenylalanine. The kept DNA is CDR3 alone, 45 bases in frame from the first base. The clonotype was recovered from a human donor with basal cell carcinoma. The receptor chain draws on TRBV14 and TRBJ1-6; the D gene is possibly TRBD1, with 5 bases matching. The material sequenced was PBMCs, taken before anti-PD-1 treatment. The encoded CDR3 is CASSQDPRANSPLHF. The nucleotide sequence is TGTGCCAGCAGCCAAGATCCCAGGGCGAATTCACCCCTCCACTTT.